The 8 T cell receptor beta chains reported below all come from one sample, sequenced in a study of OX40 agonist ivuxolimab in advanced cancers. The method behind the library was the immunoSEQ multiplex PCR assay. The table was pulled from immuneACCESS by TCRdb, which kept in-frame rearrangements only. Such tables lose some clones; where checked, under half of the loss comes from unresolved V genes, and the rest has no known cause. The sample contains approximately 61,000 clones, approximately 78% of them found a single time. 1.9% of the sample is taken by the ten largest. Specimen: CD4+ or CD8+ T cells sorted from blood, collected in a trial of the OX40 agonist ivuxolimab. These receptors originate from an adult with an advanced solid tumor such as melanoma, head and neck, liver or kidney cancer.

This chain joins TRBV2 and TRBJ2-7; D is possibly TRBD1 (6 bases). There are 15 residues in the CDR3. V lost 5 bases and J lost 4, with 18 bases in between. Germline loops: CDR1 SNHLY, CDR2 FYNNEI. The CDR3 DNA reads TGTGCCAGCAGTATAGGGGGAAACAGGGCTTACGAGCAGTACGTC. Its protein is CASSIGGNRAYEQYV.

CDR3 sequence reads: CASSSLGTGANVLTF. Written as DNA, the CDR3 is TGTGCCAGCAGCTCACTAGGGACTGGGGCCAACGTCCTGACTTTC. The chain joins TRBV7-9 to TRBJ2-6; D is possibly TRBD2 (5 bases). Germline loops: CDR1 SEHNR, CDR2 FQNEAQ (reference sequence). V lost 4 bases, J lost 2 bases, and 9 bases lay in between. The CDR3 spans 15 residues.

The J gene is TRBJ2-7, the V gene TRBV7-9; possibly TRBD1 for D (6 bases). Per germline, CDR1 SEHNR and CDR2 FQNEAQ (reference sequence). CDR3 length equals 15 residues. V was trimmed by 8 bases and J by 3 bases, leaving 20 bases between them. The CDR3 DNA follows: TGTGCCAGCGCCCGGTGGGGGACACCAGACTACGAGCAGTACTTC. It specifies CASARWGTPDYEQYF.

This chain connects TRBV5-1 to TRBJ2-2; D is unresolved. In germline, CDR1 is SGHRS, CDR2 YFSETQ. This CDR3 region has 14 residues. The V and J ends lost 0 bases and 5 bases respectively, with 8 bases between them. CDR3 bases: TGCGCCAGCAGCTTGGGTCAGAGGACCGGGGAGCTGTTTTTT. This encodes CASSLGQRTGELFF.

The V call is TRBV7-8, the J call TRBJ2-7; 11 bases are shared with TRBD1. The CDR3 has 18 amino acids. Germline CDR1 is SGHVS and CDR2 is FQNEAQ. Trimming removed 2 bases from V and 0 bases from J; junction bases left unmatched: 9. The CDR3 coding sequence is TGTGCCAGCAGCTTACTTTTCGTCGGGACAGGGGGCTCCTACGAGCAGTACGTC. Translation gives CASSLLFVGTGGSYEQYV.

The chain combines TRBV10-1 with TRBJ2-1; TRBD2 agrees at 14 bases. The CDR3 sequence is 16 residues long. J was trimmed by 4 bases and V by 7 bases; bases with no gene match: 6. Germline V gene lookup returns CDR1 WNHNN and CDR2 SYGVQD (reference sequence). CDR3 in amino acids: CASTEGTSGGYNEQFF. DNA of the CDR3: TGCGCCAGCACCGAGGGGACTAGCGGGGGTTACAATGAGCAGTTCTTC.

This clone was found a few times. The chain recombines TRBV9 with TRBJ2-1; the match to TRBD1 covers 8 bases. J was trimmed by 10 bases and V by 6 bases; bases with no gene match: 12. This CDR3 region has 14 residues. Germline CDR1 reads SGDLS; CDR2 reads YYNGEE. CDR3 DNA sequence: TGTGCCAGCACCTGGGGGGACAGGAACTACGAGCAGTTCTTC. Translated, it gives CASTWGDRNYEQFF.

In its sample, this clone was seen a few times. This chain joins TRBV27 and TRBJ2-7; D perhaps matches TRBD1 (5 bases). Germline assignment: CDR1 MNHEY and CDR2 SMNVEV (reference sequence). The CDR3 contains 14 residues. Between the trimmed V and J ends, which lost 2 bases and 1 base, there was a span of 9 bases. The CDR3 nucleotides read TGTGCCAGCAGTTTAGCAGGGAAGTCCTACGAGCAGTACTTC. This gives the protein CASSLAGKSYEQYF.